This T cell receptor (beta chain) was sequenced during a study of spatial heterogeneity in lung cancer. TCRdb analysed the 5' RACE reads with MiXCR anew, one entry per CDR3 protein. The sample lists around 11,000 distinct CDR3 sequences, about 3.8% occurring once. This clonotype came up many times. Noted time point: sample taken at primary tumor resection. V trimming: 5 bases; J trimming: 5 bases; junction bases outside the gene matches: 6. This CDR3 comprises 15 residues. Germline CDR1 and CDR2: LNHDA and SQIVND (reference sequence). V gene TRBV19 combines with J gene TRBJ2-2, with 9 bases fitting TRBD1. The TCR was taken from a female donor with early-stage non-small cell lung cancer. Sequenced material: PBMCs, taken at surgery. The CDR3 DNA reads as TGTGCCAGTAGTTGGACAGGGGAGAAAACCGGGGAGCTGTTTTTT. Its translation: CASSWTGEKTGELFF.